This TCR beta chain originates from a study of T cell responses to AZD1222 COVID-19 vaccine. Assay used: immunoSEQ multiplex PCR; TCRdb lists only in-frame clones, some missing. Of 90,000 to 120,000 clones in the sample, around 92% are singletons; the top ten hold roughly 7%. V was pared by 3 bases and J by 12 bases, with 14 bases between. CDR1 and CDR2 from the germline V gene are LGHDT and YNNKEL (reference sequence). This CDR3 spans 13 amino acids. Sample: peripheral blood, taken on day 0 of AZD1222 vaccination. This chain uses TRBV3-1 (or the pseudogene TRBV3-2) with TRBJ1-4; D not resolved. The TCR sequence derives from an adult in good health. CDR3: CASSQTRRGELFF. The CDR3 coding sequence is TGTGCCAGCAGCCAGACGAGGCGGGGTGAACTGTTTTTT.